These 5 T cell receptor beta chains were all obtained from the same sample, sequenced in a study of cytomegalovirus exposure and HLA in healthy donors. 13 Jbeta primers and 60 Vbeta primers were used for the PCR. TCRdb's table, derived via immunoSEQ multiplex PCR, lists solely in-frame clones and lacks some. Of 62,000 or so clones in the sample, around 83% are singletons; the top ten hold approximately 4.3%. Material: PBMCs. Receptors originate from a man aged 30 to 45 in good health and CMV-seronegative.

The gene calls are TRBV5-5 and TRBJ1-5, with D tentatively TRBD1 (5 bases). The CDR3 is made up of 15 amino acids. The germline gives CDR1 SGHKS, CDR2 YYEKEE (reference sequence). V lost 4 bases, J lost 7 bases, and 18 bases lay in between. In nucleotides, the CDR3 is TGTGCCAGCAGCCCCCGGGCAGGGTGGCAACAGCCCCAGCATTTT. Its protein is CASSPRAGWQQPQHF.

The J gene is TRBJ2-7, the V gene TRBV27; a weak D match, TRBD2 (6 bases). The germline V and J ends were trimmed by 6 bases and 0 bases, with 15 bases remaining between them. CDR1 MNHEY and CDR2 SMNVEV come from the germline V gene (reference sequence). This CDR3 is built from 15 residues. CDR3 sequence reads: CASRGFRGSSYEQYF. CDR3 bases: TGTGCCAGCAGGGGATTCCGGGGGAGCTCCTACGAGCAGTACTTC.

The V call is TRBV6-6, the J call TRBJ1-1; D is possibly TRBD1 (6 bases). V lost 7 bases to trimming and J lost 5 bases, with 14 bases between them. The CDR3 loop spans 13 amino acids. Germline CDR1 and CDR2: MNHNY and SVGAGI (reference sequence). CDR3 region: CASTYGGQTEAFF. The CDR3 nucleotides are TGTGCCAGCACCTACGGGGGGCAGACTGAAGCTTTCTTT.

The chain employs TRBV9 and TRBJ2-1, with TRBD2 matching over 12 bases. CDR1 and CDR2 from the germline V gene are SGDLS and YYNGEE. The CDR3 loop spans 16 amino acids. Trimming cost V 3 bases and J 2 bases; bases outside gene matches: 3. CDR3 nucleotide sequence: TGTGCCAGCAGCGCTCTAGCGGGAGGGCCCTACAATGAGCAGTTCTTC. Its protein product is CASSALAGGPYNEQFF.

The genes are TRBV29-1 and TRBJ2-5; TRBD2 matches at 14 bases. Germline CDR1 reads SQVTM; CDR2 reads ANQGSEA. This CDR3 region has 13 residues. The V gene end was trimmed by 6 bases and the J gene end by 6 bases; junction bases not matched to a gene: 3. The CDR3: CSVRLAGGQTQYF. The CDR3 DNA sequence: TGCAGCGTAAGACTAGCGGGGGGGCAGACCCAGTACTTC.